The subject of this entry is one T cell receptor (beta chain). V shed 3 bases and J 4 bases; nucleotides not matched to a gene: 5. CDR3 length: 15 amino acids. The V gene's germline CDR1 is LNHDA and CDR2 SQIVND (reference sequence). The sample belongs to a study of blood T cell repertoires in COVID-19. In the study's own analysis: It was from reference gene primer amplification that nucleated cell counts were estimated. TCRdb's copy holds only in-frame clones and misses some; the assay was immunoSEQ multiplex PCR. V and J calls and clone size are those listed in that table; D and trimming were worked out from the DNA. The sample carries approximately 190,000 clones, 80% recorded once.

The origin of this receptor is a man in his sixties with acute or convalescent COVID-19. This sequence joins TRBV19 and TRBJ2-1; 8 bases fit TRBD2. The sequenced sample consisted of peripheral blood. CDR3 sequence reads: CASSIKSGSYNEQFF. The CDR3 region has the DNA TGTGCCAGTAGTATTAAGAGCGGGAGTTACAATGAGCAGTTCTTC.